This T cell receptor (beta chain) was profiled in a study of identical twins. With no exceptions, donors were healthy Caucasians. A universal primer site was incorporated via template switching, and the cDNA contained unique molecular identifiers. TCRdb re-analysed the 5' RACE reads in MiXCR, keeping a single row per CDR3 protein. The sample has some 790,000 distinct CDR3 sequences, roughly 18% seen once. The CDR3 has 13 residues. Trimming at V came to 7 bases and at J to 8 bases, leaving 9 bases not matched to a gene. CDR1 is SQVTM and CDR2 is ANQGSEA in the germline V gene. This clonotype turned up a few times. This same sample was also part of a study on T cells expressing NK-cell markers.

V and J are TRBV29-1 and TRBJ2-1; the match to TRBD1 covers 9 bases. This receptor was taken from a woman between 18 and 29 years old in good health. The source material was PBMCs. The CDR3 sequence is CSAGTGMMDEQFF. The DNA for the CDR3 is TGCAGCGCCGGGACAGGGATGATGGATGAGCAGTTCTTC.